Described below is a single T cell receptor (beta chain) sequence and its context. Its specificity is not known. These data come from a study of PD-1 blockade in classical Hodgkin lymphoma. Study outcomes and limitations: Significant TCR diversity gains by C4D1 occurred in CD4+ but not CD8+ cells. The origin of the repertoire differences remains undefined, with disease activity or prior therapy as possible causes. Reported findings placed baseline TCR diversity lower in newly diagnosed patients (compared with healthy donors).

Time point reported: cycle 4 day 1 (C4D1), after five to seven weeks of nivolumab. Following autologous stem cell transplantation, relapse occurred in every patient, and exposure to brentuximab vedotin varied. Under best response, outcomes were complete response, partial response or progressive disease. Assay: immunoSEQ multiplex PCR; the TCRdb copy retains only in-frame clones and omits some. The sample includes approximately 7,400 clones, 75% to 80% of them seen just once. The CDR3 contains 13 residues. Germline CDR1 reads SNHLY; CDR2 reads FYNNEI. V lost 8 bases, J lost 5 bases, and 12 bases lay in between.

The chain links TRBV2 to TRBJ1-4, with D maybe TRBD1 (6 bases). Source: peripheral blood mononuclear cells (PBMCs), taken before the fourth cycle of nivolumab. This receptor was obtained from a human donor with classical Hodgkin lymphoma. The CDR3 DNA reads TGTGCCAGCGGAAGGGGGGAAAATGAAAAACTGTTTTTT. It is translated as CASGRGENEKLFF.